This is a list of T cell receptor beta chains from one sample in a study of Ad26.COV2.S vaccination and SARS-CoV-2 variants. Assay used: immunoSEQ multiplex PCR; TCRdb lists only in-frame clones, some missing. The repertoire holds some 290,000 clones, with around four fifths as singletons. Material: peripheral blood, obtained in a trial of Ad26.COV2.S vaccine versus placebo. Receptors originate from a person between 18 and 59 years old who received the Ad26.COV2.S COVID-19 vaccine or a placebo. The CDR3 runs from the conserved cysteine through the conserved F or W. The order of the fields is J gene, V gene, CDR3 protein.

TRBJ1-1,TRBV12-2,CASRLEGVGGWTEAFF
TRBJ2-5,TRBV2,CASTTEFYQETQYF
TRBJ1-1,TRBV30,CAWRVGSGTEAFF
TRBJ2-7,TRBV3-1/TRBV3-2,CASSLESTGGVTYF
TRBJ1-2,TRBV5-5,CASSLAGTGTNYGYTF
TRBJ2-5,TRBV7-8,CASSRTSGGEETQYF
TRBJ1-5,TRBV27,CASSSTTKGVQPQHF
TRBJ1-2,TRBV11-2,CASSQLAGTYGYTF
TRBJ1-2,TRBV5-5,CASSFDPDYGYTF
TRBJ2-7,TRBV27,CASSSRDNVHEQYF
TRBJ2-1,TRBV19,CASSIADRGRVGGSYNEQFF
TRBJ1-2,TRBV28,CASSLADNYGYTF
TRBJ2-3,TRBV7-6,CASSPWTRTTDTQYF
TRBJ2-5,TRBV7-9,CASSFSEETQYF
TRBJ2-6,TRBV5-1,CASSSDAGANVLTF
TRBJ2-7,TRBV4-1,CASSQDIQGRHEQYF
TRBJ2-3,TRBV20-1,CSARAGLPQYF
TRBJ2-7,TRBV20-1,CSASLPGYYEQYF
TRBJ2-4,TRBV4-1,CASSHPGLAKNIQYF
TRBJ2-2,TRBV27,CASSLNGRAYTGELFF
TRBJ2-3,TRBV7-2,CASSSSGGTDTQYF